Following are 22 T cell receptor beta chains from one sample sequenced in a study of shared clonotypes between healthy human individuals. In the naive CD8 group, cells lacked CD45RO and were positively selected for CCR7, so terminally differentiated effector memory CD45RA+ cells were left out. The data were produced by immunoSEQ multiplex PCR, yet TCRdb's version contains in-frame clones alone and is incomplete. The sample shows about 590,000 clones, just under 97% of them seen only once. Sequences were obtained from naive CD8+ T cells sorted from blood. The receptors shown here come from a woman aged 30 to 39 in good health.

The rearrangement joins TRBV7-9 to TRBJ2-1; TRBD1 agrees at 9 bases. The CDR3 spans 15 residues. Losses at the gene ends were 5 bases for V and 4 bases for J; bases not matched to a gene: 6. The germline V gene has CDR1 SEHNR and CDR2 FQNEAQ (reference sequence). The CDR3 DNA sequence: TGTGCCAGCAGCCGGGGGGACAGGGAATACAATGAGCAGTTCTTC. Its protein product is CASSRGDREYNEQFF.

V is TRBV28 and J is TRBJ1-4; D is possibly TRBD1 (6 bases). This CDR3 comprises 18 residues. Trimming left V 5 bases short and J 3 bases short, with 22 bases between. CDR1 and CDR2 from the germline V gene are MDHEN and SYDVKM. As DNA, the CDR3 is TGTGCCAGCAGTGGTATTGCGCCCTCAGGGGTTGCTAATGAAAAACTGTTTTTT. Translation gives CASSGIAPSGVANEKLFF.

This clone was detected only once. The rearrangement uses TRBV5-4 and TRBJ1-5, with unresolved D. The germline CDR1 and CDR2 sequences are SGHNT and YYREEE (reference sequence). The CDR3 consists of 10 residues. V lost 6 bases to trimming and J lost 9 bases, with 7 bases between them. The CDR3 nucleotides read TGTGCCAGCACCTTAGGGCCCCAGCATTTT. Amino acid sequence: CASTLGPQHF.

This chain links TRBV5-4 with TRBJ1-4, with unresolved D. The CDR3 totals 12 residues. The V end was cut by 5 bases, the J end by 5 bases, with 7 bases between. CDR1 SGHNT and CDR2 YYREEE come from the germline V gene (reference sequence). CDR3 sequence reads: CASSIGNEKLFF. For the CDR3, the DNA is TGTGCCAGCAGTATAGGGAATGAAAAACTGTTTTTT.

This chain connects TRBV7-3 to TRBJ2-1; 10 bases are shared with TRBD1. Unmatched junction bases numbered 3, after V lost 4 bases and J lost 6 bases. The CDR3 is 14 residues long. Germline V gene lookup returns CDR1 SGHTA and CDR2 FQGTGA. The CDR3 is CASSSGTGVNEQFF. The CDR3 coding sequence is TGTGCCAGCAGCTCCGGGACAGGGGTCAATGAGCAGTTCTTC.

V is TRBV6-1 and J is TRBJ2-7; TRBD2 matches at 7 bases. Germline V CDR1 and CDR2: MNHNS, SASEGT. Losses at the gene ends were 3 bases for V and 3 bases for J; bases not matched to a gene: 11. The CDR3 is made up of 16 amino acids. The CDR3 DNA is TGTGCCAGCAGTGATACCTACAGCGGGATAGGCTACGAGCAGTACTTC. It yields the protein CASSDTYSGIGYEQYF.

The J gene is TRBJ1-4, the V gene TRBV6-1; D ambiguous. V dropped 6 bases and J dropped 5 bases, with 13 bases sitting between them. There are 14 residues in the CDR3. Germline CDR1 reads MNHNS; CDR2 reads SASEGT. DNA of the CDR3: TGTGCCAGCAGGAGAGGACGGGAAAATGAAAAACTGTTTTTT. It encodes CASRRGRENEKLFF.

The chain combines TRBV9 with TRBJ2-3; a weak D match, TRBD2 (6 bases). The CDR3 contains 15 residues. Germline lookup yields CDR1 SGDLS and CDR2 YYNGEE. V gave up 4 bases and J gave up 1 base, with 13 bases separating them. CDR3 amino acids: CASSPLSGRTDTQYF. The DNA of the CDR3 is TGTGCCAGCAGCCCGCTTAGCGGACGCACAGATACGCAGTATTTT.

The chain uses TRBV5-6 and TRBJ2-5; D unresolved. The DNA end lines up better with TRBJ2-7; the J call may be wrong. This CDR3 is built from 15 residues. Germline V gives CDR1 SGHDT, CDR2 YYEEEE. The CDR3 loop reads CASSLAVRSSYEQYF. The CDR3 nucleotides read TGTGCCAGCAGCTTGGCGGTCAGGAGCTCCTACGAGCAGTACTTC.

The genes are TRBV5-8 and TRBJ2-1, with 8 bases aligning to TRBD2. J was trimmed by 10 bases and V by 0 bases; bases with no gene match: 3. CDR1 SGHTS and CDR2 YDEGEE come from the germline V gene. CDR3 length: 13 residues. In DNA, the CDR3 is TGTGCCAGCAGCTTGGAATTAGCGGGAGAGCAGTTCTTC. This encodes CASSLELAGEQFF.

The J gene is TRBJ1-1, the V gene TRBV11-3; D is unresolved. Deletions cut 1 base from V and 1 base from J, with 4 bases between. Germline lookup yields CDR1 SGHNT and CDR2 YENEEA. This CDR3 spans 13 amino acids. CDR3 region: CASSLGRNTEAFF. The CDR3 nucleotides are TGTGCCAGCAGCTTAGGACGGAACACTGAAGCTTTCTTT.

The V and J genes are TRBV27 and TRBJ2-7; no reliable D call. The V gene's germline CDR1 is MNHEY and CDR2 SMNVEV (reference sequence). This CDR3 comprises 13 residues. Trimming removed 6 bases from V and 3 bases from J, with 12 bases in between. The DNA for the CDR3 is TGTGCCAGCAGCCAAACGGCCCTCTACGAGCAGTACTTC. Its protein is CASSQTALYEQYF.

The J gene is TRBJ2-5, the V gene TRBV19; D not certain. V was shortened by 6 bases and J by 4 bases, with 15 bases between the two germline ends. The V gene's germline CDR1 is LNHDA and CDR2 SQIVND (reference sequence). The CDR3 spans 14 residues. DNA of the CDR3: TGTGCCAGTAGACCAGGCGGTTTTGGAGAGACCCAGTACTTC. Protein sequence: CASRPGGFGETQYF. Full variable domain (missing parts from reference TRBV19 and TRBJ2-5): DGGITQSPKYLFRKEGQNVTLSCEQNLNHDAMYWYRQDPGQGLRLIYYSQIVNDFQKGDIAEGYSVSREKKESFPLTVTSAQKNPTAFYLCASRPGGFGETQYFGPGTRLLVL.

This CDR3 reads CASSFLAPQETQYF. CDR3 sequence (DNA): TGTGCCAGCAGCTTCCTAGCGCCCCAAGAGACCCAGTACTTC. V is TRBV7-9 and J is TRBJ2-5; a weak D match, TRBD2 (6 bases). The germline V gene encodes CDR1 SEHNR and CDR2 FQNEAQ (reference sequence). The CDR3 extends over 14 amino acids. V was shortened by 3 bases and J by 1 base, with 9 bases between the two germline ends.

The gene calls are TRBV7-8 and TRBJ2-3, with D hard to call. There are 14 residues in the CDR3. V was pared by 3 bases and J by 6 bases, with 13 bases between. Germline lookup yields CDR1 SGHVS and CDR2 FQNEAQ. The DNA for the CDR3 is TGTGCCAGCAGCTTCTCCCGCACTATGGATACGCAGTATTTT. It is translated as CASSFSRTMDTQYF.

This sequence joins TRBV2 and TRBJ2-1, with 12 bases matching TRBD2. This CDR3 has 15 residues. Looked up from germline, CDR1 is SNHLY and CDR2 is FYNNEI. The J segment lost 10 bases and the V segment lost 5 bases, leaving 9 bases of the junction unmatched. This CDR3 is CASSPTSGSRTEQFF. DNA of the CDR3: TGTGCCAGCAGTCCGACTAGCGGGAGTCGGACGGAGCAGTTCTTC.

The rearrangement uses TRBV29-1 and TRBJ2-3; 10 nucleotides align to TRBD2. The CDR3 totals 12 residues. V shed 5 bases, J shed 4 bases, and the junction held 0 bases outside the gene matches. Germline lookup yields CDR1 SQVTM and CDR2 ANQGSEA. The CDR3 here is CSVSGRADTQYF. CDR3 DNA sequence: TGCAGCGTTAGCGGGAGGGCAGATACGCAGTATTTT.

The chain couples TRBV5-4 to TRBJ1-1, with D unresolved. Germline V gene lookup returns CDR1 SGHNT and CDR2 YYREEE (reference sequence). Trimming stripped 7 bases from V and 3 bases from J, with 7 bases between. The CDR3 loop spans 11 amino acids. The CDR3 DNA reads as TGTGCCAGCGGGCGATACACTGAAGCTTTCTTT. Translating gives CASGRYTEAFF.

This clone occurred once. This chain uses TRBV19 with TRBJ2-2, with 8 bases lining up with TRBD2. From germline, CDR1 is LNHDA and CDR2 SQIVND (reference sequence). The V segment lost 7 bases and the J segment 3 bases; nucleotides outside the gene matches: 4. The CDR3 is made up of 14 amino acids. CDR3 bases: TGTGCCAGTATGGAGCGGGAGTACACCGGGGAGCTGTTTTTT. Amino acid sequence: CASMEREYTGELFF.

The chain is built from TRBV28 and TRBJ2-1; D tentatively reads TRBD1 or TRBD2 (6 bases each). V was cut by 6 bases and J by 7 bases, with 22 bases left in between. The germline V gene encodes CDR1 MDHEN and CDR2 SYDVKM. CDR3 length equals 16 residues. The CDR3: CASSFRSEGERNEQFF. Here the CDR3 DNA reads TGTGCCAGCAGCTTTAGGTCGGAGGGGGAAAGGAATGAGCAGTTCTTC.

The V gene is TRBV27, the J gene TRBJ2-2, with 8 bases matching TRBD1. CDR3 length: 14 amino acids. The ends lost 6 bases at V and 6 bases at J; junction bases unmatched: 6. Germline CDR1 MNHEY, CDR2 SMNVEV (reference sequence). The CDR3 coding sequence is TGTGCCAGCAGCTGGGGACAGGCGGCCGGGGAGCTGTTTTTT. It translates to CASSWGQAAGELFF.

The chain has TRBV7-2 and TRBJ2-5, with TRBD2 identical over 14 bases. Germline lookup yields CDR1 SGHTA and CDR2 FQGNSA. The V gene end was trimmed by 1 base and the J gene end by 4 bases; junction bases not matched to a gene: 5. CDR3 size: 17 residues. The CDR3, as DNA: TGTGCCAGCAGCTTAGGACTAGCGGGAGGGCCTGGAGAGACCCAGTACTTC. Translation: CASSLGLAGGPGETQYF.